This TCR beta chain was recorded in a study of T-cell memory formation after mild COVID-19. Study details: The study found TCR clusters largely donor specific. Study-wide results and caveats: For contracting clones, CD4+ ones sat mainly in CM and EM, CD8+ in EMRA.

This clonotype was picked up a small number of times. Its antigen is still unknown. Barcoded TCR alpha and TCR beta cDNA libraries with UMIs came from 5'RACE using constant-segment primers. TCRdb processed the 5' RACE reads anew with MiXCR; each CDR3 protein has one entry. The table shows under 600,000 distinct CDR3 sequences, with 20% to 25% occurring only once. CDR1 and CDR2 (germline): SGHRS, YFSETQ. The CDR3 covers 15 residues. The junction had 2 bases not matched to a gene; V was cut back by 4 bases and J by 1 base. The source of this sequence is an adult woman who had mild COVID-19 (a few samples of this study predate the infection). Cell type and time point are not known. The rearrangement joins TRBV5-1 to TRBJ2-2, with 9 bases lining up with TRBD2. The sequencing input was PBMCs or a T cell subset sorted from them (not recorded which). The CDR3 loop is CASSPTSGNTGELFF. The CDR3 DNA is TGCGCCAGCAGCCCGACTAGCGGGAACACCGGGGAGCTGTTTTTT.